This T cell receptor beta chain was profiled in a study of breast tumors, draining lymph nodes, adjacent tissues. General study results and limits: Tumor repertoires ranked between lymph nodes and nontumor tissue in diversity, with V and J gene preferences.

The germline gives CDR1 SGHTA, CDR2 FQGNSA. With 3 bases removed from V and 2 bases from J, the gap between germline ends came to 10 bases. CDR3 length: 14 amino acids. This clonotype was counted a few times. Its matching antigen is unknown. No conserved phenylalanine or tryptophan is present at the end of the CDR3, so a read error is the likely explanation. Breast cancer patients provided tissue from their axillary draining lymph nodes. MiXCR was run by TCRdb on the multiplex PCR reads, yielding one entry per CDR3 protein. The sample yields over 200,000 distinct CDR3 sequences, less than 45% seen once.

This clonotype was obtained from a female donor with breast cancer. Some clones in this sample may be carry-over from other donors' samples. The sequenced material came from axillary lymph node tissue. The chain couples TRBV7-2 to TRBJ2-5; possibly TRBD2 for D (7 bases). The CDR3 reads CASSLGGGQETQYL. CDR3 coding DNA: TGTGCCAGCAGCTTGGGAGGGGGACAAGAGACCCAGTACCTC.